One and the same sample provided the 7 T cell receptor beta chains below, sequenced in a study of response to subunit inactivated influenza vaccine. TCRdb reprocessed the RT-PCR reads with MiXCR, giving one entry per CDR3 protein. The table records hundreds of thousands of distinct CDR3 sequences, 12% to 15% of them present only once. The material sequenced was PBMCs from blood, taken roughly 2 weeks before vaccination. The receptor source for this set is a man aged 45 to 65 who received an inactivated influenza vaccine.

This clonotype was seen many times. This sequence joins TRBV12-3 or TRBV12-4 and TRBJ2-2, with D perhaps TRBD1 (6 bases). This CDR3 is built from 12 residues. V lost 6 bases, J lost 5 bases, and 7 bases lay in between. CDR3 region: CASSTGTGELFF. The CDR3 DNA reads as TGTGCCAGCAGCACAGGGACCGGGGAGCTGTTTTTT.

The chain recombines TRBV20-1 with TRBJ2-1; a weak D match, TRBD1 (6 bases). Germline V gene lookup returns CDR1 DFQATT and CDR2 SNEGSKA (reference sequence). Between the trimmed V and J ends, which lost 4 bases and 6 bases, there was a span of 10 bases. There are 12 residues in the CDR3. The CDR3 DNA reads TGCAGTGCTATGGGGGCTTTCAATGAGCAGTTCTTC. Translating gives CSAMGAFNEQFF.

This clonotype was found a few times. V and J are TRBV15 and TRBJ2-1, with D possibly matching TRBD2 (5 bases). CDR3 length equals 14 residues. Germline CDR1 and CDR2: LNHNV and YYDKDF (reference sequence). Trimming removed 3 bases from V and 1 base from J, with 7 bases in between. Here the CDR3 DNA reads TGTGCCACCAGCAGGCGGGTTTCCTACAATGAGCAGTTCTTC. This codes for CATSRRVSYNEQFF.

This clonotype was observed a handful of times. The J gene is TRBJ2-2, the V gene TRBV10-3; D not resolved. The CDR3 has 13 residues. Trimming cost V 5 bases and J 8 bases, with 12 bases left between them. Looked up from germline, CDR1 is ENHRY and CDR2 is SYGVKD. CDR3 bases: TGTGCCATCAGTCAGGATCGGATTGGGGAGCTGTTTTTT. Its translation: CAISQDRIGELFF.

This clonotype was counted many times. This sequence joins TRBV5-1 and TRBJ1-2; tentative D call: TRBD1 (6 bases). Germline loops: CDR1 SGHRS, CDR2 YFSETQ. V was pared by 0 bases and J by 2 bases, with 11 bases between. The CDR3 loop spans 15 amino acids. The CDR3 DNA is TGCGCCAGCAGCTTGGGCGGACAGCGCAACTATGGCTACACCTTC. Translating it yields CASSLGGQRNYGYTF.

The genes are TRBV30 and TRBJ2-3; no clear D. Trimming shortened V by 2 bases and J by 4 bases, and 13 bases separated the two germline ends. This CDR3 has 14 residues. CDR1 and CDR2 (germline): GTSNPN, SVGIG (reference sequence). The CDR3 DNA reads TGTGCCTGGAGTCCCATGATTTGGGCAGATACGCAGTATTTT. Encoded protein: CAWSPMIWADTQYF.

The genes are TRBV7-9 and TRBJ1-2; 7 bases fit TRBD1. From germline, CDR1 is SEHNR and CDR2 FQNEAQ (reference sequence). The J segment lost 6 bases and the V segment lost 6 bases, leaving 10 bases of the junction unmatched. The length of the CDR3 is 14 residues. This chain's CDR3 is CASRRFGQDHGYTF. The CDR3, as DNA: TGTGCCAGCAGACGATTCGGACAGGATCATGGCTACACCTTC.